This T cell receptor beta chain was obtained from a study of cytomegalovirus exposure and HLA in healthy donors. Study information: The study placed approximately 80% of its 398 genotyped donors in the Caucasian-associated ancestry cluster.

Germline loops: CDR1 SGHVS, CDR2 FQNEAQ. CDR3 length: 14 amino acids. Trimming removed 3 bases from V and 5 bases from J, with 13 bases in between. This clone was found once. PCR was performed using 60 Vbeta and 13 Jbeta primers. The table came from immunoSEQ multiplex PCR; TCRdb's copy has only in-frame clones and leaves some out. The sample has about 160,000 clones; less than 85% are singletons. V usage is TRBV7-8 and J usage is TRBJ1-2; no clear D gene. Sample: PBMCs. The sequence came from a male donor in good health and CMV-seronegative. This CDR3 reads CASSLRLNLYGYTF. The CDR3 DNA sequence: TGTGCCAGCAGCTTGAGATTGAACCTGTATGGCTACACCTTC.